This TCR beta chain was found in a study of control samples from healthy donors and cancer patients. This CDR3 has 12 amino acids. Germline V gene data show CDR1 as SQVTM and CDR2 as ANQGSEA. V shed 3 bases and J shed 0 bases, with 5 bases lying between them. Data came from immunoSEQ multiplex PCR; TCRdb stores just in-frame clones and leaves some out. The sample has about 120,000 clones; roughly 90% are singletons. The J gene is TRBJ1-1, the V gene TRBV29-1; D not resolved. The specimen sequenced was blood. This clonotype originated in a man aged 50 to 59 in good health. This CDR3 is CSVDSLNTEAFF. For the CDR3, the DNA is TGCAGCGTTGACAGCTTGAACACTGAAGCTTTCTTT.